The next 12 T cell receptor beta chains were all read from a single sample in a study of early T cells in non-severe SARS-CoV-2 infection. TCRdb reprocessed the 5' RACE reads with MiXCR, giving one entry per CDR3 protein. The sample carries roughly 41,000 distinct CDR3 sequences, over 5% recorded once. The input for sequencing was whole blood, taken at baseline. Every receptor here comes from an adult who was a healthcare worker with PCR-confirmed SARS-CoV-2 infection or an uninfected control (not recorded which).

This clonotype was seen more than once but under ten times. The chain links TRBV5-1 to TRBJ2-7, with D possibly called TRBD1 or TRBD2 (5 bases each). The V end was cut by 0 bases, the J end by 2 bases, with 15 bases between. In germline, CDR1 is SGHRS, CDR2 YFSETQ. CDR3 length: 16 residues. The CDR3 nucleotides are TGCGCCAGCAGCTTGGCCTGGGGGAGTCAAACCTACGAGCAGTACTTC. Amino acids: CASSLAWGSQTYEQYF.

This clonotype was seen repeatedly, ten times or more. This chain joins TRBV20-1 and TRBJ2-7, with unresolved D. The V end was cut by 2 bases, the J end by 3 bases, with 14 bases between. From germline, CDR1 is DFQATT and CDR2 SNEGSKA (reference sequence). The CDR3 is made up of 14 amino acids. The CDR3 spells CSARYPEAGYEQYF. The DNA of the CDR3 is TGCAGTGCTAGATACCCAGAGGCTGGCTACGAGCAGTACTTC.

V and J are TRBV27 and TRBJ2-7; 7 nucleotides align to TRBD1. Per the germline V gene, CDR1 is MNHEY and CDR2 is SMNVEV (reference sequence). Trimming took 2 bases from V and 0 from J; bases not matched to a gene: 1. The CDR3 is made up of 14 amino acids. Here the CDR3 DNA reads TGTGCCAGCAGTTTAGGACAGGTCTCCTACGAGCAGTACTTC. This codes for CASSLGQVSYEQYF.

This clonotype was counted many times. The rearrangement joins TRBV29-1 to TRBJ2-5; D call uncertain. Germline V gene data show CDR1 as SQVTM and CDR2 as ANQGSEA. V lost 7 bases and J 2 bases, leaving 8 bases between the germline ends. This CDR3 is 11 amino acids long. The CDR3 is CSARQQETQYF. The CDR3 nucleotides are TGCAGCGCACGGCAGCAAGAGACCCAGTACTTC.

In its sample, this clonotype was seen many times. This chain joins TRBV20-1 and TRBJ2-1; TRBD2 matches at 8 bases. Germline assignment: CDR1 DFQATT and CDR2 SNEGSKA (reference sequence). The CDR3 is 10 amino acids. CDR3 coding DNA: TGCATGGGACTAGGAAGCGAGCAGTTCTTC. Translating gives CMGLGSEQFF.

This clonotype has a count of ten or more. V and J are TRBV10-1 and TRBJ2-1; the D is unclear. The germline gives CDR1 WNHNN, CDR2 SYGVQD (reference sequence). The CDR3 totals 18 residues. Trimming left V 0 bases short and J 6 bases short, with 21 bases between. The CDR3 protein is CASSESIGKTPAGNEQFF. Here the CDR3 DNA reads TGCGCCAGCAGTGAGTCGATAGGGAAGACGCCGGCAGGCAATGAGCAGTTCTTC.

This clonotype showed up many times. J is TRBJ2-5 and V is TRBV4-2; D is unresolved. In germline, CDR1 is LGHNA, CDR2 YNFKEQ. V lost 1 base to trimming and J lost 2 bases, with 17 bases between them. The CDR3 totals 17 residues. In nucleotides, the CDR3 is TGTGCCAGCAGCCAAGCCTCGACCTCTAGAAATCAAGAGACCCAGTACTTC. It yields the protein CASSQASTSRNQETQYF.

This clonotype was observed at least ten times. This rearrangement joins TRBV7-3 to TRBJ1-1, with 10 bases aligning to TRBD1. V was clipped by 2 bases and J by 11 bases; unmatched bases: 5. This CDR3 has 13 amino acids. Per germline, CDR1 SGHTA and CDR2 FQGTGA. The CDR3 protein is CASSLDRGQFAFF. CDR3 nucleotide sequence: TGTGCCAGCAGCTTAGACAGGGGGCAATTCGCTTTCTTT.

This clonotype was found many times. This chain links TRBV27 with TRBJ2-7, with D maybe TRBD1 (6 bases). Trimming pared 7 bases from V and 0 bases from J, leaving 16 bases between. This CDR3 contains 15 residues. Germline CDR1 reads MNHEY; CDR2 reads SMNVEV (reference sequence). CDR3 bases: TGTGCCAGCAAACCCGGACAGAGGATCTCCTACGAGCAGTACTTC. This encodes CASKPGQRISYEQYF.

This clonotype was observed at least ten times. The germline gene is not matched at one end of the junction; a read error may be the cause. This chain links TRBV2 with TRBJ2-5; 8 bases match TRBD2. The CDR3 sequence is 15 residues long. Per germline, CDR1 SNHLY and CDR2 FYNNEI. The CDR3 region has the DNA TGTGCCAGCAGTGAGGTAGCGGGAAGGCAAGGGACCCAGTACTTC. Its translation is CASSEVAGRQGTQYF.

This clonotype occurred many times. The DNA of the CDR3 is TGTGCCAGCAGTTTAGGGGTGTATGGAAACACCATATATTTT. Translating it yields CASSLGVYGNTIYF. The J gene is TRBJ1-3, the V gene TRBV12-3 or TRBV12-4, with D hard to call. The V gene lost 1 base and the J gene lost 3 bases, with 7 bases spanning the gap. The CDR3 extends over 14 amino acids.

This clonotype was counted ten times or more. CDR3 coding DNA: TGTGCCAGCACCACAAACCCGGCGAACACCGGGGAGCTGTTTTTT. Protein product: CASTTNPANTGELFF. The gene calls are TRBV11-2 and TRBJ2-2; D uncertain. The length of the CDR3 is 15 residues. Trimming shortened V by 7 bases and J by 0 bases, and 12 bases separated the two germline ends. CDR1 and CDR2 (germline): SGHAT, FQNNGV.